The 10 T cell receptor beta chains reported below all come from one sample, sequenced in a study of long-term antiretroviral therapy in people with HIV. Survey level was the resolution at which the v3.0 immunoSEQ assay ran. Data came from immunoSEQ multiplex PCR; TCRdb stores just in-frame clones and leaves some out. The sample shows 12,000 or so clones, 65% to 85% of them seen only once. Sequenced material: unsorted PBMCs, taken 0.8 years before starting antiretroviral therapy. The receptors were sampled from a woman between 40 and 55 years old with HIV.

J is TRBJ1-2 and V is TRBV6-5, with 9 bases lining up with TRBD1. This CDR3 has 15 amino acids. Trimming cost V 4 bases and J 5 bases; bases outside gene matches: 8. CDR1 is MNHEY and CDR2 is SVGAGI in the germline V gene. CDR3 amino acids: CASSLRTGVFYGYTF. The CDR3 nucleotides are TGTGCCAGCAGTTTAAGGACAGGGGTTTTTTATGGCTACACCTTC.

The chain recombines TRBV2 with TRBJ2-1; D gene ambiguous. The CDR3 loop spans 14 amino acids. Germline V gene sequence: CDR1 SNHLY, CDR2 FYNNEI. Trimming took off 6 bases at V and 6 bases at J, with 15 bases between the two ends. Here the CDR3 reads CASRGRESGNEQFF. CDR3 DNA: TGTGCCAGCAGGGGAAGGGAATCGGGCAATGAGCAGTTCTTC. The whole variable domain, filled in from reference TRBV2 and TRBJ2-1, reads EPEVTQTPSHQVTQMGQEVILRCVPISNHLYFYWYRQILGQKVEFLVSFYNNEISEKSEIFDDQFSVERPDGSNFTLKIRSTKLEDSAMYFCASRGRESGNEQFFGPGTRLTVL.

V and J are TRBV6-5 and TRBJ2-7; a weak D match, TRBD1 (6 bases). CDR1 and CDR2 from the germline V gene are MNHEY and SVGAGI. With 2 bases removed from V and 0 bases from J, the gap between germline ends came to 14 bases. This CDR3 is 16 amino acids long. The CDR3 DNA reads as TGTGCCAGCAGTTACCTTTCGGGACACCCCTCCTACGAGCAGTACTTC. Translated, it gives CASSYLSGHPSYEQYF.

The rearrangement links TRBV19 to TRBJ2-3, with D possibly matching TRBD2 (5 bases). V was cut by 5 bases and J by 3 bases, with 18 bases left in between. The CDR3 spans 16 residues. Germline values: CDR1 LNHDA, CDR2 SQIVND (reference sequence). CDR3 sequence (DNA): TGTGCCAGTAGTCTCCGCTGGTTAAGAGGGACAGATACGCAGTATTTT. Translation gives CASSLRWLRGTDTQYF.

CDR3 coding DNA: TGTGCCAGCAGCTTGCTACTAGCAGCATCCTACGAGCAGTACTTC. Its translation: CASSLLLAASYEQYF. The chain employs TRBV5-6 and TRBJ2-7; possibly TRBD2 for D (6 bases). Germline assignment: CDR1 SGHDT and CDR2 YYEEEE. CDR3 length: 15 residues. Trimming removed 1 base from V and 1 base from J, with 12 bases in between.

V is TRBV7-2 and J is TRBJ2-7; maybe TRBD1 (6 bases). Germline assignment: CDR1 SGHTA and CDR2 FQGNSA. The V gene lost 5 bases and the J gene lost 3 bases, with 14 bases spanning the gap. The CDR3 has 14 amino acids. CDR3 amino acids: CASSPTTGNYEQYF. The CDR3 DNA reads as TGTGCCAGCAGCCCGACGACAGGCAACTACGAGCAGTACTTC. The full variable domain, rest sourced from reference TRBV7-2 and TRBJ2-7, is GAGVSQSPSNKVTEKGKDVELRCDPISGHTALYWYRQSLGQGLEFLIYFQGNSAPDKSGLPSDRFSAERTGGSVSTLTIQRTQQEDSAVYLCASSPTTGNYEQYFGPGTRLTVT.

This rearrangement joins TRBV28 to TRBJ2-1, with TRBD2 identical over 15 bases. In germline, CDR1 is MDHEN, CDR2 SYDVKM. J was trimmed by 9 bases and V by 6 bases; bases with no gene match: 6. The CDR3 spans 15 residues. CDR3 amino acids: CASSPGLAGGVEQFF. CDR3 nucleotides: TGTGCCAGCAGCCCAGGACTAGCGGGAGGGGTTGAGCAGTTCTTC.

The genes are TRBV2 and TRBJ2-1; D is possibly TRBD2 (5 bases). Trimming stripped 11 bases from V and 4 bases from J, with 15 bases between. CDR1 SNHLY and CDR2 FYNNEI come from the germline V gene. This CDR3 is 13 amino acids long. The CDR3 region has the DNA TGTGCCTCCGGGATTGAAGTGTACAATGAGCAGTTCTTC. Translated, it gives CASGIEVYNEQFF.

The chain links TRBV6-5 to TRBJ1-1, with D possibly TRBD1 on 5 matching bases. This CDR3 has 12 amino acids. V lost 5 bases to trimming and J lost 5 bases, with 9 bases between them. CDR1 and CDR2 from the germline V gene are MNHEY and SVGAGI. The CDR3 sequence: CASSLQGTEAFF. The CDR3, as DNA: TGTGCCAGCAGTCTTCAGGGTACTGAAGCTTTCTTT.

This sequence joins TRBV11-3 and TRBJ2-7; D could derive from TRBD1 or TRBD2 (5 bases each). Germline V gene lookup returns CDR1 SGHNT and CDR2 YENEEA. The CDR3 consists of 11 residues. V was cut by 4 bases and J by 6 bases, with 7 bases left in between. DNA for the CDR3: TGTGCCAGCAGCTCAGGGAGCGAGCAGTACTTC. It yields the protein CASSSGSEQYF.